This passage covers 12 T cell receptor beta chains from one sample sequenced in a study of graft-versus-host responses after intestinal transplantation. TCRdb's copy holds only in-frame clones and misses some; the assay was immunoSEQ multiplex PCR. Of fewer than 80,000 clones in the sample, 85% to 95% are singletons; the top ten hold 1.7%. These receptors' targets are unknown. This specimen was unstimulated CD8+ T cells sorted from spleen or lymph node cells, taken before transplant. The receptors were sampled from a human donor who was the organ donor for an intestinal transplant.

As DNA, the CDR3 is TGTGCCAGCAGTTACTGGCAGGCCACCGGGGAGCTGTTTTTT. Its protein is CASSYWQATGELFF. The chain is built from TRBV6-5 and TRBJ2-2; D is unclear. CDR1 and CDR2 (germline): MNHEY, SVGAGI. The V and J ends lost 1 base and 4 bases respectively, with 7 bases between them. There are 14 residues in the CDR3.

This clone was counted a few times. The rearrangement joins TRBV28 to TRBJ2-7, with D unclear. Trimming took 4 bases from V and 3 from J, leaving 13 bases between them. CDR1 is MDHEN, CDR2 SYDVKM, per germline. This CDR3 contains 14 residues. In nucleotides, the CDR3 is TGTGCCAGCAGTTCTCCCCGATCCTACTACGAGCAGTACTTC. Residues: CASSSPRSYYEQYF. Full variable domain (outside the CDR3, taken from reference TRBV28 and TRBJ2-7): DVKVTQSSRYLVKRTGEKVFLECVQDMDHENMFWYRQDPGLGLRLIYFSYDVKMKEKGDIPEGYSVSREKKERFSLILESASTNQTSMYLCASSSPRSYYEQYFGPGTRLTVT.

The chain is built from TRBV7-9 and TRBJ2-7; perhaps TRBD1 as D (5 bases). Germline CDR1 is SEHNR and CDR2 is FQNEAQ (reference sequence). V shed 4 bases and J shed 3 bases, with 13 bases lying between them. CDR3 length: 14 amino acids. The CDR3 DNA reads TGTGCCAGCAGCTCAGGGTTAAGAGACTACGAGCAGTACTTC. Protein sequence: CASSSGLRDYEQYF.

The chain recombines TRBV7-9 with TRBJ2-2; the D gene is possibly TRBD1 (5 bases). CDR1 and CDR2 (germline): SEHNR, FQNEAQ (reference sequence). This CDR3 spans 13 amino acids. Trimming removed 5 bases from V and 4 bases from J, with 8 bases in between. This chain's CDR3 is CASSPGFTGELFF. CDR3 coding DNA: TGTGCCAGCAGCCCAGGGTTCACCGGGGAGCTGTTTTTT.

This clone is a singleton in its sample. The chain employs TRBV6-5 and TRBJ2-7, with D perhaps TRBD1 (6 bases). CDR1 and CDR2 from the germline V gene are MNHEY and SVGAGI. The CDR3 has 14 amino acids. V lost 6 bases and J lost 3, with 15 bases in between. The CDR3 is CASSPTPQGYEQYF. CDR3 coding DNA: TGTGCCAGCAGCCCGACCCCACAGGGCTACGAGCAGTACTTC.

The gene calls are TRBV28 and TRBJ2-1, with TRBD2 matching 12 bases. The CDR3 length is 15 residues. V was clipped by 10 bases and J by 5 bases; unmatched bases: 9. The germline CDR1 and CDR2 sequences are MDHEN and SYDVKM. CDR3 loop: CATCLTSGGNNEQFF. The CDR3 DNA reads as TGTGCCACCTGTTTAACTAGCGGGGGGAACAATGAGCAGTTCTTC.

The rearrangement links TRBV5-4 to TRBJ1-3, with 7 positions matching TRBD1. Germline V gives CDR1 SGHNT, CDR2 YYREEE (reference sequence). The CDR3 is 15 residues long. V lost 3 bases to trimming and J lost 4 bases; unmatched junction nucleotides: 7. CDR3 bases: TGTGCCAGCAGCTGGGGCGAGGGGGCGGGAAACACCATATATTTT. Translated: CASSWGEGAGNTIYF.

The chain couples TRBV20-1 to TRBJ2-3; possible D gene TRBD1, 5 bases. With 5 bases removed from V and 6 bases from J, the gap between germline ends came to 9 bases. CDR3 length: 11 residues. Germline values: CDR1 DFQATT, CDR2 SNEGSKA (reference sequence). This CDR3 reads CSAYDSDTQYF. Here the CDR3 DNA reads TGCAGTGCTTATGACAGTGATACGCAGTATTTT.

This chain uses TRBV9 with TRBJ2-3, with a possible D match to TRBD2 (6 bases). The germline V gene encodes CDR1 SGDLS and CDR2 YYNGEE. This CDR3 spans 13 amino acids. Trimming cost V 0 bases and J 6 bases, with 8 bases left between them. The CDR3 nucleotides are TGTGCCAGCAGCGTAGGGAGGGCCGATACGCAGTATTTT. As protein: CASSVGRADTQYF.

The V call is TRBV27, the J call TRBJ1-3; D ambiguous. With 7 bases removed from V and 0 bases from J, the gap between germline ends came to 10 bases. Germline V CDR1 and CDR2: MNHEY, SMNVEV (reference sequence). The length of the CDR3 is 14 residues. The CDR3 region is CASTLTSSGNTIYF. The DNA of the CDR3 is TGTGCCAGCACCCTGACTAGCTCTGGAAACACCATATATTTT.

The rearrangement links TRBV27 to TRBJ2-5; 8 bases agree with TRBD2. CDR1 MNHEY and CDR2 SMNVEV come from the germline V gene (reference sequence). Losses at the gene ends were 2 bases for V and 1 base for J; bases not matched to a gene: 9. The CDR3 is 17 amino acids. The CDR3 DNA reads as TGTGCCAGCAGTTTAATTCGCGGGAGGCCCCTCCAAGAGACCCAGTACTTC. Translation gives CASSLIRGRPLQETQYF.

The CDR3 loop is CASGATEYNEQFF. The CDR3 nucleotides are TGTGCCAGCGGAGCCACTGAGTACAATGAGCAGTTCTTC. The V and J genes are TRBV6-1 and TRBJ2-1; D call uncertain. The V end lost 8 bases, the J end lost 4 bases, and 12 bases lay between the germline ends. This CDR3 contains 13 residues. Germline values: CDR1 MNHNS, CDR2 SASEGT.